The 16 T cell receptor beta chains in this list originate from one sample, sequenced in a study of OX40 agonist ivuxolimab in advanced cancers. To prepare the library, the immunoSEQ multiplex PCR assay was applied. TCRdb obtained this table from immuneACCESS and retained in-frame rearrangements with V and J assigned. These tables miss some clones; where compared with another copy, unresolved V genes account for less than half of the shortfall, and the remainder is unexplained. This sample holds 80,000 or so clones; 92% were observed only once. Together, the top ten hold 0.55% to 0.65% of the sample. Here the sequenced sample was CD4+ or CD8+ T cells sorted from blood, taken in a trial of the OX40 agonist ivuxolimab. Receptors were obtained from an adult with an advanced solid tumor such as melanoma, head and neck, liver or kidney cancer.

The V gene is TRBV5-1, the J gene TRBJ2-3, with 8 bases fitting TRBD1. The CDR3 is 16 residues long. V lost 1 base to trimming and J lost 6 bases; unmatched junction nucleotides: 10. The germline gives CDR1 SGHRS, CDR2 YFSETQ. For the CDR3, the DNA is TGCGCCAGCAGCTTGCAACAGGGGGGTAGTGAGGATACGCAGTATTTT. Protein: CASSLQQGGSEDTQYF.

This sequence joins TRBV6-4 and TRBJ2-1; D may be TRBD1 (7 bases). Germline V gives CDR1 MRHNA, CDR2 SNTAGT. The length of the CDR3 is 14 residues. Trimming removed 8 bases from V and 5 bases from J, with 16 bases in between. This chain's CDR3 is CASPTGRGDNEQFF. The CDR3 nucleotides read TGTGCCAGCCCGACAGGGCGGGGAGACAATGAGCAGTTCTTC.

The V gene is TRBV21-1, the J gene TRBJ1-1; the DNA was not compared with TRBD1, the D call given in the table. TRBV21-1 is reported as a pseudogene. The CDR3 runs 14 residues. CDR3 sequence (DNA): TGTGCCAGCAGCCCGTTGGGCATGAACACTGAAGCTTTCTTT. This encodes CASSPLGMNTEAFF.

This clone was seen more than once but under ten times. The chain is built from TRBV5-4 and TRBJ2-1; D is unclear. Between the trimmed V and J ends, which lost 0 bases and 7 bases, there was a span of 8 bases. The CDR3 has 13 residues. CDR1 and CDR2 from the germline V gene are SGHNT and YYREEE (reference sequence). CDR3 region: CASSLALPNEQFF. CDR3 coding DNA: TGTGCCAGCAGCTTGGCCCTCCCGAATGAGCAGTTCTTC.

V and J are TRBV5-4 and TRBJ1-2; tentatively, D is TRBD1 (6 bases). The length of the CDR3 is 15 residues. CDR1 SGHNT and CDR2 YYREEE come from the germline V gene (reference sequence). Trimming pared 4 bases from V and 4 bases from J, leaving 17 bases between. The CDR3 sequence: CASSGGRSTSYGYTF. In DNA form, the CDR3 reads TGTGCCAGCAGCGGGGGCAGGTCCACCTCCTATGGCTACACCTTC.

The CDR3 DNA follows: TGTGCCAGCAGACTTCCGGACCCGAACACTGAAGCTTTCTTT. It codes for CASRLPDPNTEAFF. The chain links TRBV27 to TRBJ1-1; no firm D call. The V end was cut by 6 bases, the J end by 1 base, with 12 bases between. The CDR3 runs to 14 residues. CDR1 and CDR2 from the germline V gene are MNHEY and SMNVEV (reference sequence).

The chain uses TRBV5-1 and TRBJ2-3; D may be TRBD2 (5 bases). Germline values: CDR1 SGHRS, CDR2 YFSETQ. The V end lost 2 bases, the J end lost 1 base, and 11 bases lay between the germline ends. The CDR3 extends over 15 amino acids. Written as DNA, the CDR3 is TGCGCCAGCAGCTTAACGGGGTTAGGCACAGATACGCAGTATTTT. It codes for CASSLTGLGTDTQYF.

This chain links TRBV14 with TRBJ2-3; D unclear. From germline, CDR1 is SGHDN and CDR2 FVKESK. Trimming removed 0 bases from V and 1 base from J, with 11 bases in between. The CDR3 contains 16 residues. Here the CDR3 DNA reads TGTGCCAGCAGCCAAGATCTTAGTCGAGGCACAGATACGCAGTATTTT. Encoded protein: CASSQDLSRGTDTQYF.

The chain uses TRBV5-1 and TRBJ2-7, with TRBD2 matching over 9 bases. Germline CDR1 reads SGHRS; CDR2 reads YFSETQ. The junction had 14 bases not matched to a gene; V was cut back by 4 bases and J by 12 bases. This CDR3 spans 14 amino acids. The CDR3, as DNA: TGCGCCAGCAGCATTGAAGCAGGGCGGGAGGGCCTGTACTTC. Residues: CASSIEAGREGLYF.

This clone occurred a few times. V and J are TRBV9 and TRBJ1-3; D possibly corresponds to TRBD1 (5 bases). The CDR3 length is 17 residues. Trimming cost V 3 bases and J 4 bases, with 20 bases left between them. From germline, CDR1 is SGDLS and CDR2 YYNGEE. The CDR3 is CASSGDLPDIAGNTIYF. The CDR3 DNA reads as TGTGCCAGCAGCGGGGACCTTCCAGACATCGCCGGAAACACCATATATTTT.

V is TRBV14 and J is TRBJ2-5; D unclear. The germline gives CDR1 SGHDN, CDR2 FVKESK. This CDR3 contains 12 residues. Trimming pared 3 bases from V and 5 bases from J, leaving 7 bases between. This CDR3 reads CASSQGWETQYF. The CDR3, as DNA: TGTGCCAGCAGCCAGGGATGGGAGACCCAGTACTTC. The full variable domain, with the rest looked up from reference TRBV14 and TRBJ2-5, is EAGVTQFPSHSVIEKGQTVTLRCDPISGHDNLYWYRRVMGKEIKFLLHFVKESKQDESGMPNNRFLAERTGGTYSTLKVQPAELEDSGVYFCASSQGWETQYFGPGTRLLVL.

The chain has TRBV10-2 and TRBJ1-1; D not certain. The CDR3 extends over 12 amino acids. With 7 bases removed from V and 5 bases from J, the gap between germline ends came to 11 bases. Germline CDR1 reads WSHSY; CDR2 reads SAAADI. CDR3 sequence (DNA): TGCGCCAGCATAGTTCCAGGAACTGAAGCTTTCTTT. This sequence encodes CASIVPGTEAFF.

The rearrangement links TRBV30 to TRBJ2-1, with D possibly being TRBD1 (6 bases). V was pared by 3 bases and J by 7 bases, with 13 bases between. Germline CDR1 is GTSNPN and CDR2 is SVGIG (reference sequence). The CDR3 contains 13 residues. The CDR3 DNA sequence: TGTGCCTGGAGGGGGGCCAGGGAGAATGAGCAGTTCTTC. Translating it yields CAWRGARENEQFF.

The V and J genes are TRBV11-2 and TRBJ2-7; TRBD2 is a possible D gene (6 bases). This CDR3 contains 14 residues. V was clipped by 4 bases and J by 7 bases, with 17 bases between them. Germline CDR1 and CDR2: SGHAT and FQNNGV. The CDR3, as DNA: TGTGCCAGCAGCTCCGACGGGAAGGGACTGGAGCAGTACTTC. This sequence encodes CASSSDGKGLEQYF.

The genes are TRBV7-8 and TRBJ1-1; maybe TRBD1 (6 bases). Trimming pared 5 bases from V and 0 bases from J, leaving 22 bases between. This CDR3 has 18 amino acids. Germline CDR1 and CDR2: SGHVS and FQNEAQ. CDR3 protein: CASSPWAAGAGLNTEAFF. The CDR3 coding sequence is TGTGCCAGCAGCCCCTGGGCAGCAGGGGCCGGTTTGAACACTGAAGCTTTCTTT.

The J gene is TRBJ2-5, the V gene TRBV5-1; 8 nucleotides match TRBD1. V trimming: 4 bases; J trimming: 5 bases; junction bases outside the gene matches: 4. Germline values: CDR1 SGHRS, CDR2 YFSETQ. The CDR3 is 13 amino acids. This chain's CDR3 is CASSQGALETQYF. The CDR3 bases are TGCGCCAGCAGCCAGGGGGCGTTGGAGACCCAGTACTTC.